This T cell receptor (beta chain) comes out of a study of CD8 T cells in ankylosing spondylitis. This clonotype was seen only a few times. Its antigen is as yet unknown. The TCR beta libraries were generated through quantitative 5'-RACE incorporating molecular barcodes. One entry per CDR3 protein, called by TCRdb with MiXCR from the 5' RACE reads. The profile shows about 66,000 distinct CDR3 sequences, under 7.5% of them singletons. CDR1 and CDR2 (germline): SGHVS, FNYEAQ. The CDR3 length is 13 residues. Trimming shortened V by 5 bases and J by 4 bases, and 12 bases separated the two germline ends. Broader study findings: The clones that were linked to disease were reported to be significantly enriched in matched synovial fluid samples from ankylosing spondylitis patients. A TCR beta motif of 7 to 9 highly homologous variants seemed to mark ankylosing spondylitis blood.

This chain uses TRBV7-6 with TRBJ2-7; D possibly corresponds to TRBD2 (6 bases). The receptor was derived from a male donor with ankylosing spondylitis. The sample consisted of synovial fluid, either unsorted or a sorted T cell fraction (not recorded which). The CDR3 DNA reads TGTGCCAGCAGCCGGGACTCCCCATACGAGCAGTACTTC. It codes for CASSRDSPYEQYF.